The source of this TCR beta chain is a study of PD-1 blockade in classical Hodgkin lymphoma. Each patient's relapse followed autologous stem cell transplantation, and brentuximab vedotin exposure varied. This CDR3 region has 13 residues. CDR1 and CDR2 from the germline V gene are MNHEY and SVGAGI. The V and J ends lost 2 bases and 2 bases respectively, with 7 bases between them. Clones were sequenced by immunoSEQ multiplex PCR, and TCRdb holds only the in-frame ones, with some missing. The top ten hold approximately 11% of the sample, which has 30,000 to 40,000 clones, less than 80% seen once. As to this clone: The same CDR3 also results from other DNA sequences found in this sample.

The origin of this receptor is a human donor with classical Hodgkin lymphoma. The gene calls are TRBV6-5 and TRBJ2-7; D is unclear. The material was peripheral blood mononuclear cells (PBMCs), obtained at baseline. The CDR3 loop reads CASSYRGPYEQYF. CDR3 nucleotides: TGTGCCAGCAGTTACCGCGGTCCCTACGAGCAGTACTTC.